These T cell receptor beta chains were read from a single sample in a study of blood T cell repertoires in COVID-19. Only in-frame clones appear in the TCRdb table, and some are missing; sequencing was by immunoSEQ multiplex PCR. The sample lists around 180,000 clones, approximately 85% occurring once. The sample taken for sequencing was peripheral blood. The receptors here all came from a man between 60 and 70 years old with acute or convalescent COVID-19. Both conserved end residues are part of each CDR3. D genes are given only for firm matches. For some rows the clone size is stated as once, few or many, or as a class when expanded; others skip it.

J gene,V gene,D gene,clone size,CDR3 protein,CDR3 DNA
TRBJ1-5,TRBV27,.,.,CASSSEGRSNQPQHF,TGTGCCAGCAGTTCCGAGGGAAGAAGCAATCAGCCCCAGCATTTT
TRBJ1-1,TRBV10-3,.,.,CAISDETAGYTEAFF,TGTGCCATCAGTGACGAGACAGCCGGATACACTGAAGCTTTCTTT
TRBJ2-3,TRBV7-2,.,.,CASSTSPTGTPTVSDTQYF,TGTGCCAGCAGCACGAGCCCAACCGGGACACCCACGGTTTCAGATACGCAGTATTTT
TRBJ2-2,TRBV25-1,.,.,CASSEFGGLNTGELFF,TGTGCCAGCAGTGAATTTGGCGGGCTGAACACCGGGGAGCTGTTTTTT
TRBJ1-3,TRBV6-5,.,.,CASRKPGSPGNTIYF,TGTGCCAGCAGGAAACCGGGGTCTCCTGGAAACACCATATATTTT
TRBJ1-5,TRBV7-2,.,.,CASSFSYGRNQPQHF,TGTGCCAGCAGCTTTTCGTACGGTCGCAATCAGCCCCAGCATTTT
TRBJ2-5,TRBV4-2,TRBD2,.,CASSHDPGTTRETQYF,TGTGCCAGCAGCCACGATCCCGGGACTACGAGAGAGACCCAGTACTTC
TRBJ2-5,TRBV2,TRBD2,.,CASSEPYGAGLAGTYQETQYF,TGTGCCAGCAGTGAACCGTACGGGGCGGGACTAGCGGGAACGTACCAAGAGACCCAGTACTTC
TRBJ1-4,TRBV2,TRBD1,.,CASSGQGGGGKLFF,TGTGCCAGCTCGGGACAGGGCGGCGGGGGAAAACTGTTTTTT
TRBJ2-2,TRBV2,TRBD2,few,CASSPLLAGETGELFF,TGTGCCAGCAGTCCATTACTAGCGGGAGAAACCGGGGAGCTGTTTTTT